This TCR beta chain is drawn from a study of blood T cell repertoires in COVID-19. The overall study: COVID-19 samples, acute and convalescent, were from the United States, Italy and Spain. Sample material is recorded as cDNA or gDNA derived from T cells, B-cell-depleted T cells, or PBMCs.

Authors' data handling: Amplifying reference gene primers gave estimates of nucleated cell counts. Produced via immunoSEQ multiplex PCR; TCRdb's table is partial and in-frame only. Clone size and V and J calls were adopted from that table, with D and trimming inferred from the DNA. The table has some 120,000 clones, about 86% seen once. This clone appeared a single time. Sample: peripheral blood. This clonotype was obtained from a woman in her forties or fifties with acute or convalescent COVID-19.

Here the CDR3 DNA reads TGTGCCAGCAGTTTATTCGAGAACTATGGCTACACCTTC. This sequence encodes CASSLFENYGYTF. The rearrangement uses TRBV12-3 or TRBV12-4 and TRBJ1-2, with D uncertain. V was cut by 2 bases and J by 2 bases, with 6 bases left in between. This CDR3 spans 13 amino acids.